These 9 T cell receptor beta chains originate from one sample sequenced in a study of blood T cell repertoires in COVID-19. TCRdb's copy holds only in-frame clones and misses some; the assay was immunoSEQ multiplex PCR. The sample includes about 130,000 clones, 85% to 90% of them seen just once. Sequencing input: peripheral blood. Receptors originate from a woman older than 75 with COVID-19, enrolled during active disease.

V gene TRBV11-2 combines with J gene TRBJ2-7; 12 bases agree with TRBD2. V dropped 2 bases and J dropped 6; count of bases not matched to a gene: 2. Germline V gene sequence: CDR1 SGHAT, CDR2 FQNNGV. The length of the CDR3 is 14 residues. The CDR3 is CASSLLAGGREQYF. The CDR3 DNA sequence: TGTGCCAGCAGCTTACTAGCGGGAGGGCGCGAGCAGTACTTC. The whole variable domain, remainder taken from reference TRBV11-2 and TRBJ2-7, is EAGVAQSPRYKIIEKRQSVAFWCNPISGHATLYWYQQILGQGPKLLIQFQNNGVVDDSQLPKDRFSAERLKGVDSTLKIQPAKLEDSAVYLCASSLLAGGREQYFGPGTRLTVT.

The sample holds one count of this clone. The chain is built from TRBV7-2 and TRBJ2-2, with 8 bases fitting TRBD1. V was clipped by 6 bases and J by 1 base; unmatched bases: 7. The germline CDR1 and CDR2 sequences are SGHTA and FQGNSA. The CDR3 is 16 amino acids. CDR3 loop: CASRQVGTGNTGELFF. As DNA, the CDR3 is TGTGCCAGCAGGCAAGTTGGGACAGGGAACACCGGGGAGCTGTTTTTT.

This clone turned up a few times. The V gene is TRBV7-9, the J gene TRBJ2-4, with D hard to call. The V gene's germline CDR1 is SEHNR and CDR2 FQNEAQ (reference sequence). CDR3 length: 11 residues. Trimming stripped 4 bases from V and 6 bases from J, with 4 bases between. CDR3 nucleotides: TGTGCCAGCAGCTCCTCAAACATTCAGTACTTC. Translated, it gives CASSSSNIQYF.

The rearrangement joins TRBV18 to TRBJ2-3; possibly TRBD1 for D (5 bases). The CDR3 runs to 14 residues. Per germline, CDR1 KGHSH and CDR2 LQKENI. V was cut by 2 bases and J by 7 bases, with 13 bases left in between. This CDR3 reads CASSPSTGKYTQYF. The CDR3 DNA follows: TGTGCCAGCTCACCATCTACAGGAAAGTATACGCAGTATTTT.

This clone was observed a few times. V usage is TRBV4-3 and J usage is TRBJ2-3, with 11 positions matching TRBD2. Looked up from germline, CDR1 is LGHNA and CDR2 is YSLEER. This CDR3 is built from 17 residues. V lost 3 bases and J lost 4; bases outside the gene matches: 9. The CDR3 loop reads CASSQHLSGRVADTQYF. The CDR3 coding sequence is TGCGCCAGCAGCCAGCACCTTAGCGGGAGGGTGGCAGATACGCAGTATTTT.

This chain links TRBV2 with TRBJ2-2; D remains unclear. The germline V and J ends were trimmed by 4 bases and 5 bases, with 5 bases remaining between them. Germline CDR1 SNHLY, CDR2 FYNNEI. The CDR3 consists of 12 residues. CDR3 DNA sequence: TGTGCCAGCAGTGCGGGTACCGGGGAGCTGTTTTTT. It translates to CASSAGTGELFF.

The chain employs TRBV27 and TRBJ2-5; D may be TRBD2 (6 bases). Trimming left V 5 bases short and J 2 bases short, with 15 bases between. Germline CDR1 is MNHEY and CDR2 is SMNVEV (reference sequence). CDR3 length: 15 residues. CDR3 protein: CASSPGNGGQETQYF. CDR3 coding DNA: TGTGCCAGCAGTCCAGGGAATGGGGGGCAAGAGACCCAGTACTTC.

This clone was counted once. The CDR3 DNA is TGCAGCGTTGATAAGGGGGTAGAGACCCAGTACTTC. Amino acid sequence: CSVDKGVETQYF. The chain links TRBV29-1 to TRBJ2-5; D possibly corresponds to TRBD1 (6 bases). The CDR3 runs 12 residues. Germline CDR1 is SQVTM and CDR2 is ANQGSEA. Trimming stripped 3 bases from V and 4 bases from J, with 9 bases between.

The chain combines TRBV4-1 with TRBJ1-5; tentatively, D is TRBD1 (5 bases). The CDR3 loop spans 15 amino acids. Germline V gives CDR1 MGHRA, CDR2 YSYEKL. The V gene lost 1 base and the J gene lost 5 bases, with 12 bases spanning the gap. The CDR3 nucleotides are TGCGCCAGCAGCCAAGCAATCGGGGGGTATCAGCCCCAGCATTTT. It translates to CASSQAIGGYQPQHF.